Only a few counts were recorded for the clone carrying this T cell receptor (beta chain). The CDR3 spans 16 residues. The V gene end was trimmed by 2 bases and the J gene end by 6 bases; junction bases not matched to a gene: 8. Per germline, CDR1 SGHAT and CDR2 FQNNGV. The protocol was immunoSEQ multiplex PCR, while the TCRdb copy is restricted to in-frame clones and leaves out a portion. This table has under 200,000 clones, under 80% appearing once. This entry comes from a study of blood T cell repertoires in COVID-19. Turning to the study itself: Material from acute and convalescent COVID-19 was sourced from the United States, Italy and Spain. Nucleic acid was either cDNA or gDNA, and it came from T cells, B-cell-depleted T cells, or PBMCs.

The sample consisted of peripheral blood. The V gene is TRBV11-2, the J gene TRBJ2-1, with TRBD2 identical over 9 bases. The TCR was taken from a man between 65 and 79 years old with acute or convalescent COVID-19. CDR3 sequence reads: CASSLFAGGITNEQFF. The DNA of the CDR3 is TGTGCCAGCAGCTTATTTGCGGGGGGGATAACCAATGAGCAGTTCTTC.